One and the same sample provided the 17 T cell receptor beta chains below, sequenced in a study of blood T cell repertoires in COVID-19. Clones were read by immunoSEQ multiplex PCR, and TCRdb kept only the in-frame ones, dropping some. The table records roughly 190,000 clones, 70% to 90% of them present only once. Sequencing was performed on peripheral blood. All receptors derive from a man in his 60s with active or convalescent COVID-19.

CDR3 sequence (DNA): TGCGCCAGCAGCTCCGCACAGGGGCTAAATGAAAAACTGTTTTTT. Translation: CASSSAQGLNEKLFF. The rearrangement uses TRBV5-1 and TRBJ1-4, with 7 bases aligning to TRBD1. The CDR3 covers 15 residues. Germline V lookup: CDR1 SGHRS, CDR2 YFSETQ. V trimming: 3 bases; J trimming: 5 bases; junction bases outside the gene matches: 7.

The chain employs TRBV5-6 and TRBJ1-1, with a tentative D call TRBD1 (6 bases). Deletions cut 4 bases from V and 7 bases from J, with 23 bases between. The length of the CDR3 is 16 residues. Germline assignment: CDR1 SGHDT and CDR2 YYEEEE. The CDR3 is CASSPGVTGSEDEAFF. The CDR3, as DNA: TGTGCCAGCAGCCCGGGCGTTACAGGGTCTGAGGATGAAGCTTTCTTT. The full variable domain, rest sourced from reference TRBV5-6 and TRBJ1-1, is DAGVTQSPTHLIKTRGQQVTLRCSPKSGHDTVSWYQQALGQGPQFIFQYYEEEERQRGNFPDRFSGHQFPNYSSELNVNALLLGDSALYLCASSPGVTGSEDEAFFGQGTRLTVV.

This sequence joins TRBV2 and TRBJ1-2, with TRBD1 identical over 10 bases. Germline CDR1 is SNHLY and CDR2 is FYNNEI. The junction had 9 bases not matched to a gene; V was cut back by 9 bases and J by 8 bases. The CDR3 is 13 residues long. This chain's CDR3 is CARNYDRGLGYTF. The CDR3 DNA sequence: TGTGCCAGGAATTACGACAGGGGGCTCGGCTACACCTTC.

The CDR3 sequence is CASSHGSARGAEPQHF. The CDR3 bases are TGTGCCAGCAGCCACGGGTCGGCACGGGGGGCGGAGCCCCAGCATTTT. V and J are TRBV3-1 (or the pseudogene TRBV3-2) and TRBJ1-5; possibly TRBD1 for D (6 bases). Trimming took 3 bases from V and 8 from J, leaving 20 bases between them. The germline V gene encodes CDR1 LGHDT and CDR2 YNNKEL (reference sequence). The CDR3 totals 16 residues.

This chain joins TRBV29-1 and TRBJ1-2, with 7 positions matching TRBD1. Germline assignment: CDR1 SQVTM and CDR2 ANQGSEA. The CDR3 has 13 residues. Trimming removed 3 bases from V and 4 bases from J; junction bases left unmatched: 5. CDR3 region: CSVDYRGGYGYTF. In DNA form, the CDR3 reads TGCAGCGTTGACTACAGGGGTGGCTATGGCTACACCTTC.

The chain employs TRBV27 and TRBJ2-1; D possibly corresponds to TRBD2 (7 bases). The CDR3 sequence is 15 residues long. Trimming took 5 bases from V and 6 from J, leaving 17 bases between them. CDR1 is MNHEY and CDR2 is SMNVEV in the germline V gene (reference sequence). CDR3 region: CASSPLGGALNEQFF. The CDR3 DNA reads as TGTGCCAGCAGTCCTCTGGGGGGGGCTCTCAATGAGCAGTTCTTC.

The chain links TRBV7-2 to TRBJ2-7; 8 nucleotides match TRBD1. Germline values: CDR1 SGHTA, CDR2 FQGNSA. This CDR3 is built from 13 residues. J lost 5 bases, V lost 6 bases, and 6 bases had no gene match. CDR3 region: CASRPTGGHEQYF. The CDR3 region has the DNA TGTGCCAGCAGGCCCACAGGGGGACACGAGCAGTACTTC.

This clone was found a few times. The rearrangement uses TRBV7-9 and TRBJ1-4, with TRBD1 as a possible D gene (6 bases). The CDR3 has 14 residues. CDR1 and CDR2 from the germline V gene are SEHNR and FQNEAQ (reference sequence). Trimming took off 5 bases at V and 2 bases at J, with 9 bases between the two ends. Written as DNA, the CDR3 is TGTGCCAGCAGCATTCAGGGGACTAATGAAAAACTGTTTTTT. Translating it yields CASSIQGTNEKLFF.

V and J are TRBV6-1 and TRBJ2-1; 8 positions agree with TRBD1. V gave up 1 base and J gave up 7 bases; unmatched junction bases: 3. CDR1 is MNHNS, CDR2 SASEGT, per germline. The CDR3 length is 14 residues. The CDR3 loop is CASSEGQGRNEQFF. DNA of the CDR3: TGTGCCAGCAGTGAAGGACAGGGGAGGAATGAGCAGTTCTTC.

CDR3 in amino acids: CASSVAGAGGRETQYF. CDR3 sequence (DNA): TGTGCCAGCAGCGTAGCGGGAGCGGGGGGGAGAGAGACCCAGTACTTC. The rearrangement joins TRBV9 to TRBJ2-5; 10 bases line up with TRBD2. CDR1 and CDR2 (germline): SGDLS, YYNGEE. The V and J ends lost 0 bases and 4 bases, in that order; junction bases with no gene match: 6. CDR3 size: 16 residues.

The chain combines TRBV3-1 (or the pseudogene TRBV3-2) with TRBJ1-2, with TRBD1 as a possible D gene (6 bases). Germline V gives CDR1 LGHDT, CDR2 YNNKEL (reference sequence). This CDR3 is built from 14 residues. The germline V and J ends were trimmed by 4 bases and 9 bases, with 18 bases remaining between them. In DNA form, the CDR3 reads TGTGCCAGCAGCCCAAGTCAGGGGAGGGCTAGCTACACCTTC. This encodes CASSPSQGRASYTF.

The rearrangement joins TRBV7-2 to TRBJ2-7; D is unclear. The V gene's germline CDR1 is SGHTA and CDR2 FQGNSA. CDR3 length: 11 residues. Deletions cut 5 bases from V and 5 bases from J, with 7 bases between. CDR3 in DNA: TGTGCCAGCAGCAAACATGACGAGCAGTACTTC. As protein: CASSKHDEQYF.

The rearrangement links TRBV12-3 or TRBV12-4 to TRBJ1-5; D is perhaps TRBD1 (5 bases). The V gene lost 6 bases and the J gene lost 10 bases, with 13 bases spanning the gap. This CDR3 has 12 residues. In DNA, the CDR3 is TGTGCCAGCAGCACAGGCGGACACCCCCAGCATTTT. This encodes CASSTGGHPQHF.

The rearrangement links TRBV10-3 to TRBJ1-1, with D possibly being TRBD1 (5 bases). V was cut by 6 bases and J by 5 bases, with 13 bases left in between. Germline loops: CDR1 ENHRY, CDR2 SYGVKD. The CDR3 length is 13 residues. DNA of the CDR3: TGTGCCATCAGCTCTTCGACAGAGACTGAAGCTTTCTTT. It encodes CAISSSTETEAFF.

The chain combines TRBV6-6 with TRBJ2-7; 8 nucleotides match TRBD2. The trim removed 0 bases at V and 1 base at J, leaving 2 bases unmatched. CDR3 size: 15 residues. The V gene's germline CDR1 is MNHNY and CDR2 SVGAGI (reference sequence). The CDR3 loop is CASSYSQRGSYEQYF. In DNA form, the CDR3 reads TGTGCCAGCAGTTACTCACAGCGGGGGTCCTACGAGCAGTACTTC.

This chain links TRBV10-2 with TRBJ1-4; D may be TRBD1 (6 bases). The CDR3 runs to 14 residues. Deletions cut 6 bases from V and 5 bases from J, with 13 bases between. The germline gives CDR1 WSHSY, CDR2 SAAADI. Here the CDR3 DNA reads TGCGCCAGCAGCGACAGGAACCTAAATGAAAAACTGTTTTTT. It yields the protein CASSDRNLNEKLFF.

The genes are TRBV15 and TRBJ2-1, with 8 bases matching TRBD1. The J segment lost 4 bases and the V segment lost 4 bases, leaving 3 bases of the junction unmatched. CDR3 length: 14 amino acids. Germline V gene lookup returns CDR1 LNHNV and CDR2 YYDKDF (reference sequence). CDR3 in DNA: TGTGCCACCAGCACAGGGGGCCAATACAATGAGCAGTTCTTC. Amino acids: CATSTGGQYNEQFF.